This is a list of T cell receptor beta chains from one sample in a study of blood T cell repertoires in COVID-19. This table comes from immunoSEQ multiplex PCR, and its TCRdb copy is limited to in-frame clones, with some not included. The table records 88,000 or so clones, roughly nine tenths of them present only once. The sequenced sample consisted of peripheral blood. The receptors shown here come from a man between 45 and 60 years old with acute or convalescent COVID-19. Both conserved end residues are part of each CDR3. A D gene is named only where the DNA matches it firmly. A row's size may be missing; if present it is once, few, many or a size class.

D gene: .; J gene: TRBJ2-5; clone size: .; V gene: TRBV5-1; CDR3 DNA: TGCGCCAGCAGCTTGGTCGGAGAGACCCAGTACTTC; CDR3 protein: CASSLVGETQYF
D gene: .; J gene: TRBJ2-4; clone size: .; V gene: TRBV3-1/TRBV3-2; CDR3 DNA: TGTGCCAGCAGGCCACAGGGAGCTCGTGACATTCAGTACTTC; CDR3 protein: CASRPQGARDIQYF
D gene: .; J gene: TRBJ2-2; clone size: .; V gene: TRBV6-6; CDR3 DNA: TGTGCCAGCAGTCCCCAGTTCGACACCGGGGAGCTGTTTTTT; CDR3 protein: CASSPQFDTGELFF
D gene: .; J gene: TRBJ1-2; clone size: .; V gene: TRBV3-1/TRBV3-2; CDR3 DNA: TGTGCCAGCAGCCAAGCCCCAGGGGCCTATGGCTACACCTTC; CDR3 protein: CASSQAPGAYGYTF
D gene: .; J gene: TRBJ2-5; clone size: .; V gene: TRBV5-1; CDR3 DNA: TGCGCCAGCAGCGGCCCGGGACATAAAGAGACCCAGTACTTC; CDR3 protein: CASSGPGHKETQYF
D gene: .; J gene: TRBJ1-5; clone size: .; V gene: TRBV6-5; CDR3 DNA: TGTGCCAGCAGTTTTCAGGGAGGAAACAATCAGCCCCAGCATTTT; CDR3 protein: CASSFQGGNNQPQHF
D gene: .; J gene: TRBJ2-3; clone size: .; V gene: TRBV4-2; CDR3 DNA: TGTGCCAGCAGCCAGGTAGCCACACTTTCTAGCACAGATACGCAGTATTTT; CDR3 protein: CASSQVATLSSTDTQYF
D gene: TRBD2; J gene: TRBJ2-3; clone size: .; V gene: TRBV7-8; CDR3 DNA: TGTGCCAGCAATGGGGAGGGGGATACGCAGTATTTT; CDR3 protein: CASNGEGDTQYF
D gene: .; J gene: TRBJ1-4; clone size: .; V gene: TRBV15; CDR3 DNA: TGTGCCACCAGCAGGGGGGCAGGGCCTAATGAAAAACTGTTTTTT; CDR3 protein: CATSRGAGPNEKLFF
D gene: .; J gene: TRBJ2-3; clone size: .; V gene: TRBV10-1; CDR3 DNA: TGCGCCAGCAGTGACCACGGGGCGGGGACTTCAACAGATACGCAGTATTTT; CDR3 protein: CASSDHGAGTSTDTQYF
D gene: .; J gene: TRBJ1-1; clone size: .; V gene: TRBV7-9; CDR3 DNA: TGTGCCAGCAGCCCCTTGGAGTTATTCACTGAAGCTTTCTTT; CDR3 protein: CASSPLELFTEAFF
D gene: .; J gene: TRBJ1-1; clone size: .; V gene: TRBV11-1; CDR3 DNA: TGTGCCAGCAGCTTAAGGGGACAAGGTACTGAAGCTTTCTTT; CDR3 protein: CASSLRGQGTEAFF
D gene: TRBD1; J gene: TRBJ1-5; clone size: .; V gene: TRBV2; CDR3 DNA: TGTGCCAGCAGTTCCAACAGGGGGGGGATGGGCAATCAGCCCCAGCATTTT; CDR3 protein: CASSSNRGGMGNQPQHF
D gene: .; J gene: TRBJ2-2; clone size: .; V gene: TRBV5-1; CDR3 DNA: TGCGCCAGCAGCTACCAGGGTGCGAACACCGGGGAGCTGTTTTTT; CDR3 protein: CASSYQGANTGELFF
D gene: TRBD1; J gene: TRBJ1-4; clone size: .; V gene: TRBV4-2; CDR3 DNA: TGTGCCAGCAGTCCTACCGGGACAGATAATGAAAAACTGTTTTTT; CDR3 protein: CASSPTGTDNEKLFF
D gene: TRBD2; J gene: TRBJ2-1; clone size: .; V gene: TRBV5-4; CDR3 DNA: TGTGCCAGCAGCTCTGGGACTAGAAAATCGGACCATGAGCAGTTCTTC; CDR3 protein: CASSSGTRKSDHEQFF
D gene: TRBD1; J gene: TRBJ1-2; clone size: .; V gene: TRBV29-1; CDR3 DNA: TGCAGCGTACATCAGGGGGCACTCGGCTACACCTTC; CDR3 protein: CSVHQGALGYTF
D gene: TRBD2; J gene: TRBJ2-1; clone size: .; V gene: TRBV19; CDR3 DNA: TGTGCCACTAGCGGGAGCTCCTACAATGAGCAGTTCTTC; CDR3 protein: CATSGSSYNEQFF
D gene: .; J gene: TRBJ2-5; clone size: .; V gene: TRBV4-1; CDR3 DNA: TGCGCCAGCAGCCCAAGATCCGGGACTCCGAGGGAGACCCAGTACTTC; CDR3 protein: CASSPRSGTPRETQYF
D gene: TRBD1; J gene: TRBJ1-3; clone size: .; V gene: TRBV19; CDR3 DNA: TGTGCCAGTAGTTTCCGGACAGGGCTGGGAGGAAACACCATATATTTT; CDR3 protein: CASSFRTGLGGNTIYF
D gene: TRBD2; J gene: TRBJ2-1; clone size: .; V gene: TRBV28; CDR3 DNA: TGTGCCAGCAGTTTAAGCGGGGGGACTAGCCGAGAGCAGTTCTTC; CDR3 protein: CASSLSGGTSREQFF
D gene: TRBD2; J gene: TRBJ2-5; clone size: .; V gene: TRBV5-1; CDR3 DNA: TGCGCCAGCAGCTGGACTAGCGGGGTCCAAGAGACCCAGTACTTC; CDR3 protein: CASSWTSGVQETQYF
D gene: .; J gene: TRBJ1-2; clone size: .; V gene: TRBV4-2; CDR3 DNA: TGTGCCAGCAGCCAAGTGGTCGGGGGAGATTCCTATGGCTACACCTTC; CDR3 protein: CASSQVVGGDSYGYTF
D gene: .; J gene: TRBJ1-1; clone size: few; V gene: TRBV11-2; CDR3 DNA: TGTGCCAGCAGCTTGTCGAGGGGGATGAACACTGAAGCTTTCTTT; CDR3 protein: CASSLSRGMNTEAFF
D gene: .; J gene: TRBJ1-1; clone size: .; V gene: TRBV6-5; CDR3 DNA: TGTGCCAGCAGTTACTCGATGGGGGCCGCTTACACTGAAGCTTTCTTT; CDR3 protein: CASSYSMGAAYTEAFF
D gene: TRBD1; J gene: TRBJ1-4; clone size: few; V gene: TRBV19; CDR3 DNA: TGTGCCAGTAGAGACAGGGGAGGAGGCACTAATGAAAAACTGTTTTTT; CDR3 protein: CASRDRGGGTNEKLFF
D gene: TRBD1; J gene: TRBJ1-6; clone size: .; V gene: TRBV27; CDR3 DNA: TGTGCCAGCAGTTGGGGGGGCAGGGGGCGCGGTTCACCCCTCCACTTT; CDR3 protein: CASSWGGRGRGSPLHF